These T cell receptor beta chains were read from a single sample in a study of beta chain features in type 1 diabetes. Clones were read by immunoSEQ multiplex PCR, and TCRdb kept only the in-frame ones, dropping some. The sample holds under 200,000 clones, just over 8% seen once. Material for sequencing was central memory CD4+ T cells from blood. The receptors come from a woman younger than 30 with type 1 diabetes. The CDR3 runs from the conserved cysteine through the conserved F or W. The D gene is left open where the match is weak. For some rows the clone size is stated as once, few or many, or as a class when expanded; others skip it.

size,length,V,J,D,CDR3,DNA
NA,11,TRBV29-1,TRBJ2-3,NA,CSVASQDTQYF,TGCAGCGTTGCCTCGCAGGATACGCAGTATTTT
few,13,TRBV7-9,TRBJ2-7,NA,CASSLERSYEQYF,TGTGCCAGCAGCTTAGAACGGTCCTACGAGCAGTACTTC
NA,13,TRBV27,TRBJ1-2,TRBD1,CASSLYRGDGYTF,TGTGCCAGCAGTCTGTACAGGGGTGATGGCTACACCTTC
few,17,TRBV29-1,TRBJ2-1,NA,CSVSPMGGLLVDNEQFF,TGCAGCGTCTCGCCGATGGGGGGACTCCTAGTCGACAATGAGCAGTTCTTC
NA,14,TRBV10-3,TRBJ2-5,TRBD2,CASRASGVAGEQYF,TGTGCCTCGAGGGCTAGCGGGGTCGCAGGGGAGCAGTACTTC
few,14,TRBV6-5,TRBJ2-7,NA,CASSAARVAYEQYF,TGTGCCAGCAGTGCCGCCAGGGTGGCCTACGAGCAGTACTTC
NA,13,TRBV28,TRBJ1-5,TRBD1,CASILDRGQPQHF,TGTGCCAGCATCCTGGACAGGGGCCAGCCCCAGCATTTT
NA,13,TRBV30,TRBJ2-7,NA,CAWSGGLPYEQYF,TGTGCCTGGAGCGGGGGTCTACCCTACGAGCAGTACTTC
few,14,TRBV28,TRBJ2-3,TRBD2,CASSLGGRTDTQYF,TGTGCCAGCAGTTTGGGCGGGAGGACAGATACGCAGTATTTT
NA,12,TRBV5-1,TRBJ2-3,NA,CASSLRGDTQYF,TGCGCCAGCAGCCTCAGGGGAGATACGCAGTATTTT
NA,17,TRBV11-3,TRBJ2-1,TRBD2,CASSLGTSGSSYNEQFF,TGTGCCAGCAGCTTGGGGACTAGCGGGAGCTCCTACAATGAGCAGTTCTTC
NA,14,TRBV15,TRBJ2-5,NA,CATSRDAVQETQYF,TGTGCCACCAGCAGAGATGCGGTCCAAGAGACCCAGTACTTC
NA,16,TRBV4-1,TRBJ2-3,NA,CASSQEQYPPGDTQYF,TGCGCCAGCAGCCAAGAGCAATACCCGCCCGGAGATACGCAGTATTTT
few,11,TRBV25-1,TRBJ2-5,NA,CASTVKETQYF,TGTGCCAGCACTGTAAAAGAGACCCAGTACTTC
few,15,TRBV30,TRBJ1-5,TRBD1,CAWSRMDRDRQPQHF,TGTGCCTGGAGCCGAATGGACAGGGATCGGCAGCCCCAGCATTTT
NA,15,TRBV9,TRBJ2-3,NA,CASSVRGSLPDTQYF,TGTGCCAGCAGCGTTCGTGGGAGTCTCCCAGATACGCAGTATTTT
NA,13,TRBV29-1,TRBJ2-5,TRBD2,CSVRDYLQETQYF,TGCAGCGTTCGGGACTATCTACAAGAGACCCAGTACTTC
many,13,TRBV29-1,TRBJ2-3,TRBD2,CSVVVAGIDTQYF,TGCAGCGTTGTGGTAGCGGGAATAGATACGCAGTATTTT
NA,13,TRBV4-2,TRBJ1-1,TRBD1,CASSQGGQGEAFF,TGTGCCAGCAGCCAAGGAGGACAGGGTGAAGCTTTCTTT
NA,14,TRBV6-6,TRBJ2-1,TRBD1,CASSPGTAFNEQFF,TGTGCCAGCAGTCCCGGGACAGCGTTCAATGAGCAGTTCTTC
NA,14,TRBV11-2,TRBJ1-2,NA,CASSLFDSTYGYTF,TGTGCCAGCTCCCTCTTCGACAGTACCTATGGCTACACCTTC
NA,12,TRBV29-1,TRBJ2-1,NA,CSVRSGARGQFF,TGCAGCGTCCGCTCCGGCGCCCGGGGGCAGTTCTTC
NA,12,TRBV11-2,TRBJ2-1,NA,CASSLDAQSQFF,TGTGCCAGCAGCTTAGATGCTCAGTCACAGTTCTTC
few,13,TRBV5-1,TRBJ1-2,NA,CASSLEGASGYTF,TGCGCCAGCAGCTTGGAAGGAGCCTCTGGCTACACCTTC
NA,15,TRBV5-4,TRBJ2-5,TRBD2,CASSLSGGVGETQYF,TGTGCCAGCAGCTTGTCGGGGGGAGTTGGAGAGACCCAGTACTTC
NA,16,TRBV7-9,TRBJ2-5,TRBD2,CASSSLGLAGDATQYF,TGTGCCAGCAGCTCGTTGGGATTAGCGGGGGACGCGACCCAGTACTTC
few,12,TRBV28,TRBJ2-7,TRBD1,CASSFGQGRKYF,TGTGCCAGCAGTTTCGGACAGGGTAGAAAGTACTTC
few,15,TRBV28,TRBJ2-7,TRBD1,CASSLLDREVGEQYF,TGTGCCAGCAGTTTACTAGACAGGGAAGTAGGCGAGCAGTACTTC
NA,14,TRBV18,TRBJ1-5,NA,CATNSEAGSQPQHF,TGTGCCACCAACTCCGAAGCAGGGTCCCAGCCCCAGCATTTT
few,16,TRBV10-1,TRBJ1-4,NA,CASSESTGTREEKLFF,TGCGCCAGCAGTGAGTCGACCGGGACTCGGGAGGAAAAACTGTTTTTT
NA,17,TRBV7-8,TRBJ1-1,NA,CASSLRVELRVITEAFF,TGTGCCAGCAGCTTAAGGGTGGAGCTCAGGGTCATCACTGAAGCTTTCTTT
NA,13,TRBV27,TRBJ1-5,NA,CASSLGRAQPQHF,TGTGCCAGCAGTTTAGGGCGGGCCCAGCCCCAGCATTTT
NA,13,TRBV27,TRBJ2-1,NA,CASSRPRGNEQFF,TGTGCCAGCAGTAGACCGAGGGGGAATGAGCAGTTCTTC
few,16,TRBV13,TRBJ2-2,NA,CASSLNPGRTTGELFF,TGTGCCAGCAGCTTAAACCCAGGGAGGACCACCGGGGAGCTGTTTTTT
NA,16,TRBV5-1,TRBJ1-6,NA,CASSVQPGGYASPLHF,TGCGCCAGCAGCGTACAACCAGGAGGGTACGCTTCACCCCTCCACTTT
few,11,TRBV29-1,TRBJ1-1,NA,CSVQQGIVAFF,TGCAGCGTCCAACAGGGTATCGTAGCTTTCTTT
few,12,TRBV23-1,TRBJ1-4,NA,CAGDFGNEKLFF,NA
few,14,TRBV15,TRBJ2-3,NA,CATSSSSSADTQYF,TGTGCCACCAGCAGTTCCTCCTCGGCAGATACGCAGTATTTT
few,15,TRBV5-1,TRBJ2-7,TRBD2,CASSLSGTLSYEQYF,TGCGCCAGCAGCTTGAGCGGGACTCTTTCCTACGAGCAGTACTTC
NA,11,TRBV7-3,TRBJ2-2,NA,CASSRDGELFF,TGTGCCAGCAGTCGGGACGGGGAGCTGTTTTTT
NA,13,TRBV7-9,TRBJ1-5,TRBD1,CASSFDRAQPQHF,TGTGCCAGCAGCTTCGACAGGGCCCAGCCCCAGCATTTT
NA,14,TRBV4-1,TRBJ2-5,TRBD2,CASSQDPGGETQYF,TGCGCCAGCAGCCAAGATCCGGGGGGAGAGACCCAGTACTTC
NA,16,TRBV19,TRBJ2-7,NA,CASSIRAGQGPYEQYF,TGTGCCAGTAGTATCCGGGCGGGGCAGGGACCCTACGAGCAGTACTTC
NA,14,TRBV5-1,TRBJ2-5,NA,CASSLWGQQETQYF,TGCGCCAGCAGCTTGTGGGGCCAACAAGAGACCCAGTACTTC
few,14,TRBV5-6,TRBJ2-7,NA,CASSLEFAGYEQYF,TGTGCCAGCAGCTTGGAGTTCGCAGGCTACGAGCAGTACTTC
NA,9,TRBV30,TRBJ1-6,NA,CAWTPSYSF,TGTGCCTGGACCCCGTCTTATAGCTTT
few,13,TRBV7-9,TRBJ2-2,NA,CASSRKQTGELFF,TGTGCCAGCAGCCGAAAACAGACCGGGGAGCTGTTTTTT
NA,14,TRBV10-3,TRBJ1-2,TRBD1,CAISPGQGSYGYTF,TGTGCCATCAGCCCGGGACAGGGGAGCTATGGCTACACCTTC
few,12,TRBV6-1,TRBJ2-7,NA,CASSGSSYEQYF,TGTGCCAGCAGTGGAAGCTCCTACGAGCAGTACTTC
few,15,TRBV6-6,TRBJ2-3,NA,CASTGLANLPDTQYF,TGTGCCAGCACGGGTCTAGCCAACCTCCCAGATACGCAGTATTTT
few,15,TRBV18,TRBJ2-1,TRBD2,CASSPLGTSGAEQFF,TGTGCCAGCTCACCCCTCGGGACTAGCGGGGCTGAGCAGTTCTTC